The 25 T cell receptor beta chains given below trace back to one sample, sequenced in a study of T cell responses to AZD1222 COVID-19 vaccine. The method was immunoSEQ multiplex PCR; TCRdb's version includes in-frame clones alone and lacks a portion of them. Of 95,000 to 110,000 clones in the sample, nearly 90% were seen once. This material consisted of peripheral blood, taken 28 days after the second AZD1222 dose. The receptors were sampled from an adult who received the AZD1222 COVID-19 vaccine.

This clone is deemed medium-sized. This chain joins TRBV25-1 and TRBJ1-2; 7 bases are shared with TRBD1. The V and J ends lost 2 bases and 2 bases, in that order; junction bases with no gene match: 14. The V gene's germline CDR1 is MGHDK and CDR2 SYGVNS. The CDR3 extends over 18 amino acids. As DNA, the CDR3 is TGTGCCAGCAGTGAACTCCTTCTGGGCAGGGGGAGAAACTATGGCTACACCTTC. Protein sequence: CASSELLLGRGRNYGYTF.

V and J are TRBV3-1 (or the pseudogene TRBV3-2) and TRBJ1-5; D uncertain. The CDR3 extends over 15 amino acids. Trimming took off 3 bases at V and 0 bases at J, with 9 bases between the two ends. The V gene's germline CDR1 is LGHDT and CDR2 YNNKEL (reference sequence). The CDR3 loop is CASSHSGYSNQPQHF. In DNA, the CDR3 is TGTGCCAGCAGCCACTCTGGTTATAGCAATCAGCCCCAGCATTTT.

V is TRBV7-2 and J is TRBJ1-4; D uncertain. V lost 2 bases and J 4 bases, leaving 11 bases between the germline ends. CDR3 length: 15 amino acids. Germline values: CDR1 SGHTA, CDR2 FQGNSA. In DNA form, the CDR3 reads TGTGCCAGCAGCTTATTGGCCGCCAGTAATGAAAAACTGTTTTTT. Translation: CASSLLAASNEKLFF.

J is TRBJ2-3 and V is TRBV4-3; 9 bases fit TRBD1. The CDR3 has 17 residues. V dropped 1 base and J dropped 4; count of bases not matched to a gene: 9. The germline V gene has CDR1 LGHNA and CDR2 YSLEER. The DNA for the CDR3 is TGCGCCAGCAGCCAAGGGGGGTACAGGGGGCGCTCAGATACGCAGTATTTT. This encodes CASSQGGYRGRSDTQYF.

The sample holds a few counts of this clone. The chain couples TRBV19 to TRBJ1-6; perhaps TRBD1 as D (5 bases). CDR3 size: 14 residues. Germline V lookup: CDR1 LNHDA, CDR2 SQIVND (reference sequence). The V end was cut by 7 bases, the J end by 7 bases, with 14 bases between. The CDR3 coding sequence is TGTGCCAGTAAAGAGGTCGGGGGGAATTCACCCCTCCACTTT. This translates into CASKEVGGNSPLHF.

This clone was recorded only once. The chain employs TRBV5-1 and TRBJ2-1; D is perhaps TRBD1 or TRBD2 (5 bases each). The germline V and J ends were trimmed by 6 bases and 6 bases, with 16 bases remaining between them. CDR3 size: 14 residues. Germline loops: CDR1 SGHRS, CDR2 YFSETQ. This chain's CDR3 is CASTKVVGTNEQFF. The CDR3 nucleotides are TGCGCCAGCACGAAAGTGGTAGGGACCAATGAGCAGTTCTTC.

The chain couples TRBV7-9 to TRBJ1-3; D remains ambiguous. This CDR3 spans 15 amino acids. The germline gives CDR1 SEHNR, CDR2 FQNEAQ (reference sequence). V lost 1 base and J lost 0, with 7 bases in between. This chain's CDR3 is CASSLVLFSGNTIYF. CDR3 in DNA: TGTGCCAGCAGCTTAGTACTGTTCTCTGGAAACACCATATATTTT.

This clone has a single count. CDR3 sequence: CASSFGGANTEAFF. Here the CDR3 DNA reads TGTGCCAGCAGCTTCGGAGGGGCGAACACTGAAGCTTTCTTT. V gene TRBV5-4 combines with J gene TRBJ1-1; tentatively, D is TRBD1 (5 bases). This CDR3 contains 14 residues. Germline lookup yields CDR1 SGHNT and CDR2 YYREEE (reference sequence). V shed 2 bases and J shed 1 base, with 9 bases lying between them.

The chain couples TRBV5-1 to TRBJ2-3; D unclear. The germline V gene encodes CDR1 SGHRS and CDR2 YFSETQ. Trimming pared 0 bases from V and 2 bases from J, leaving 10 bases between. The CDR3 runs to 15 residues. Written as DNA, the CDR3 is TGCGCCAGCAGCTTGGGCCGGGCATACACAGATACGCAGTATTTT. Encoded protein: CASSLGRAYTDTQYF.

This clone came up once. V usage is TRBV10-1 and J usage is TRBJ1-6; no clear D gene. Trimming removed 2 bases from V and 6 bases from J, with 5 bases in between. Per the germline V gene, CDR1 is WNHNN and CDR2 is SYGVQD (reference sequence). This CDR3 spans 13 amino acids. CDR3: CASSEITNSPLHF. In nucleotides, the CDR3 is TGCGCCAGCAGTGAGATAACTAATTCACCCCTCCACTTT.

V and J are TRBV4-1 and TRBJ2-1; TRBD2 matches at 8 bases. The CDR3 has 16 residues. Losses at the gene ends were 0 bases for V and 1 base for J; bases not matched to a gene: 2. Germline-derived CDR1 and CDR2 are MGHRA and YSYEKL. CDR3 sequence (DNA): TGCGCCAGCAGCCAAGAACTAGCGGTGTCCTACAATGAGCAGTTCTTC. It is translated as CASSQELAVSYNEQFF.

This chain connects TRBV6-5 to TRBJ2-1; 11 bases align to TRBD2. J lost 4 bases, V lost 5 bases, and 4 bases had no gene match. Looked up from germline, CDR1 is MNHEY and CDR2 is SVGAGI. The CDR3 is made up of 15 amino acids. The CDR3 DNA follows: TGTGCCAGCAGTCTGACTAGCGGGGCTTACAATGAGCAGTTCTTC. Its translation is CASSLTSGAYNEQFF.

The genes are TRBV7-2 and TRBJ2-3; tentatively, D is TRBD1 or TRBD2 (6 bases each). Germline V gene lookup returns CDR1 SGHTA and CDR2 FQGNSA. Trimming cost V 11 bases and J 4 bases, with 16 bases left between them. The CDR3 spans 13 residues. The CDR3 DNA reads TGTGCCTCCGGTGGGGGGCCCTCAGATACGCAGTATTTT. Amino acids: CASGGGPSDTQYF.

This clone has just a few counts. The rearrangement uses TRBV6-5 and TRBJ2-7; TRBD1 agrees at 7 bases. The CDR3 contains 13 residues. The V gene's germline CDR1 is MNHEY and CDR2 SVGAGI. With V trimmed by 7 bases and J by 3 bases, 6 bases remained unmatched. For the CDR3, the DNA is TGTGCCAGCACCCGACAGGGAGACTACGAGCAGTACTTC. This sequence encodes CASTRQGDYEQYF.

Here the CDR3 reads CASTQGVSGNQPQHF. CDR3 nucleotide sequence: TGTGCCAGCACCCAAGGGGTTTCAGGCAATCAGCCCCAGCATTTT. This chain uses TRBV2 with TRBJ1-5; possibly TRBD1 for D (5 bases). The germline V gene has CDR1 SNHLY and CDR2 FYNNEI. Trimming cost V 7 bases and J 2 bases, with 15 bases left between them. The CDR3 length is 15 residues.

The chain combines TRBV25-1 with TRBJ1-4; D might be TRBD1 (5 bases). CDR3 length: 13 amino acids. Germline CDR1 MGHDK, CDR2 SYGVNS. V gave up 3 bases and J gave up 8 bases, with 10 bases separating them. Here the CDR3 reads CASSDRVREKLFF. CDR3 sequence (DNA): TGTGCCAGCAGTGACAGGGTACGCGAAAAACTGTTTTTT.

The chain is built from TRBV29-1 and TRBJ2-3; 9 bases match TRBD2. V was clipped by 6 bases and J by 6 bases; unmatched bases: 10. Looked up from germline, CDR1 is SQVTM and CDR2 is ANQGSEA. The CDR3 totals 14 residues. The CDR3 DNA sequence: TGCAGCGTCCTCCGCGGGGGGGCATTGGATACGCAGTATTTT. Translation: CSVLRGGALDTQYF.

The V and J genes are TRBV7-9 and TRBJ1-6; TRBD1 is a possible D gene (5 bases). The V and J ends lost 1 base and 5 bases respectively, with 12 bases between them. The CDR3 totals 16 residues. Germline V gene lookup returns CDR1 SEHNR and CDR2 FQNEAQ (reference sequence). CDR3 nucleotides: TGTGCCAGCAGCTTAGAGACCGGGGGAAATAATTCACCCCTCCACTTT. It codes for CASSLETGGNNSPLHF.

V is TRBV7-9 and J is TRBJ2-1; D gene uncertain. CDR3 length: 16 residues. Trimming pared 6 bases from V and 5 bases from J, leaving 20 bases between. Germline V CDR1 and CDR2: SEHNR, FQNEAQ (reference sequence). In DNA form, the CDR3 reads TGTGCCAGCAGTTCCGGCCGGGTCCCTCGTAACAATGAGCAGTTCTTC. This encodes CASSSGRVPRNNEQFF.

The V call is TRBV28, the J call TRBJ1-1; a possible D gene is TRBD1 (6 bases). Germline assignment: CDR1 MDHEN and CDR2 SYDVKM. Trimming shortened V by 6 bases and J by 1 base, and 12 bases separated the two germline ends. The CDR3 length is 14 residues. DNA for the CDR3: TGTGCCAGCAGAGGGGGGGGCACGAACACTGAAGCTTTCTTT. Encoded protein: CASRGGGTNTEAFF.

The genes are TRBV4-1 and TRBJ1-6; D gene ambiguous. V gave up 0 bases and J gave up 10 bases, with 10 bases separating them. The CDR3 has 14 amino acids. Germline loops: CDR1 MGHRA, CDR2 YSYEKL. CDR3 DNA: TGCGCCAGCAGCCAAGAGAGCGGGGTGTCACCCCTCCACTTT. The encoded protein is CASSQESGVSPLHF.

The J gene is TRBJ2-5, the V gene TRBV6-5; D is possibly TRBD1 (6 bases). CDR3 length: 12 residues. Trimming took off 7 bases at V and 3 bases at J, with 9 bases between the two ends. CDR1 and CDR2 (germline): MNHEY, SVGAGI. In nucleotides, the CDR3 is TGTGCCAGCACTAACAGGGAAGAGACCCAGTACTTC. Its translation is CASTNREETQYF.

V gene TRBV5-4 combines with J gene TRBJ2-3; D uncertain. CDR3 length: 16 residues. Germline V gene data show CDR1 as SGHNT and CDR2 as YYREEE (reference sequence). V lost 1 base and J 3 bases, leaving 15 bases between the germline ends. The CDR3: CASSLKILSDTDTQYF. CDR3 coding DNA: TGTGCCAGCAGCTTGAAGATTCTCTCGGATACAGATACGCAGTATTTT. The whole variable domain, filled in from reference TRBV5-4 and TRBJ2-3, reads ETGVTQSPTHLIKTRGQQVTLRCSSQSGHNTVSWYQQALGQGPQFIFQYYREEENGRGNFPPRFSGLQFPNYSSELNVNALELDDSALYLCASSLKILSDTDTQYFGPGTRLTVL.

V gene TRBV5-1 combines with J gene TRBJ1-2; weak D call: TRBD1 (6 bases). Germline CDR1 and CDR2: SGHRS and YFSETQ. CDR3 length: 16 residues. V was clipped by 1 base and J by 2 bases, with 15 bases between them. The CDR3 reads CASSLTGSDRNYGYTF. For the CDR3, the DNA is TGCGCCAGCAGCTTGACGGGATCGGACAGAAACTATGGCTACACCTTC.

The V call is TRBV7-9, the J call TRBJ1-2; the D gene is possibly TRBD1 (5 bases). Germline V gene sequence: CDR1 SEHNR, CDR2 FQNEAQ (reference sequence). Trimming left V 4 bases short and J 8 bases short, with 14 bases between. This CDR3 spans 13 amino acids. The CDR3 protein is CASSSPGAVGYTF. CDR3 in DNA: TGTGCCAGCAGCTCACCCGGGGCAGTGGGCTACACCTTC.